This T cell receptor beta chain was captured in a study of cytomegalovirus exposure and HLA in healthy donors. At the level of the study: From 170 million or so T cells, an earlier analysis saw some 120 million unique TCR beta sequences. Study conclusions and caveats: A cluster of highly shared sequence variants was likely a sequencing artifact. Most subjects had HLA-A and HLA-B alleles reportedly predicted accurately by TCR beta sequences. A classifier reportedly called cytomegalovirus status with high sensitivity and specificity.

Of note for this clone: What it recognizes is unknown.

Amplification used 60 Vbeta primers and 13 Jbeta primers. Repertoires were generated with immunoSEQ multiplex PCR, while TCRdb's copy carries only in-frame clones and drops some. The sample has around 150,000 clones, around 70% seen once. Germline CDR1 and CDR2: MNHEY and SMNVEV (reference sequence). J lost 4 bases, V lost 4 bases, and 3 bases had no gene match. This CDR3 spans 14 amino acids. The sequencing sample was made of PBMCs. The sequence was collected from a man aged 18 to 29 in good health and CMV-seropositive. This chain uses TRBV27 with TRBJ2-3, with 9 bases identical to TRBD2. The CDR3, as DNA: TGTGCCAGCAGTTACCGCGGGGGGGCAGATACGCAGTATTTT. Its translation: CASSYRGGADTQYF.